This record covers a single T cell receptor (beta chain). Antigen unknown. This sample was taken from a study of radiotherapy plus CTLA-4 blockade in lung cancer. Profiled with immunoSEQ multiplex PCR; TCRdb holds only in-frame clones, not every one. The sample includes 90,000 or so clones, around 86% of them seen just once. CDR1 SNHLY and CDR2 FYNNEI come from the germline V gene. J was trimmed by 5 bases and V by 0 bases; bases with no gene match: 5. CDR3 size: 16 residues. Points from the study as a whole: Among reported predictors of response, early blood T cell clone dynamics with interferon-beta performed best. Expansion in blood of tumor-derived TCR clones was seen after radiotherapy plus ipilimumab.

The starting material was peripheral blood, obtained from a patient treated with radiotherapy plus ipilimumab. This receptor was identified in a human donor with non-small cell lung cancer who had a partial response to radiotherapy plus ipilimumab. V and J are TRBV2 and TRBJ2-2; 8 nucleotides line up with TRBD2. CDR3 coding DNA: TGTGCCAGCAGTGAAGCGGGGATAGCGGGAACCGGGGAGCTGTTTTTT. This encodes CASSEAGIAGTGELFF.